Each of the 22 T cell receptor beta chains below was sequenced from the same sample in a study of T cell changes during pregnancy in multiple sclerosis. Here immunoSEQ multiplex PCR was the method, and the copy in TCRdb shows in-frame clones only, minus some. The sample lists around 50,000 clones, about 92% occurring once. Sequenced here: CD4+ T cells from peripheral blood mononuclear cells, sampled after pregnancy. The source of these receptors is a female donor in good health, enrolled as a control in a pregnancy study.

This chain links TRBV7-2 with TRBJ1-5; tentatively, D is TRBD1 (5 bases). Trimming pared 5 bases from V and 7 bases from J, leaving 15 bases between. CDR3 length: 14 amino acids. Germline V gene data show CDR1 as SGHTA and CDR2 as FQGNSA. CDR3 sequence reads: CASSSRGGTQPQHF. The CDR3 nucleotides are TGTGCCAGCAGCAGCCGGGGGGGGACCCAGCCCCAGCATTTT.

The V and J genes are TRBV19 and TRBJ2-6, with D perhaps TRBD2 (5 bases). The CDR3 runs to 14 residues. The germline V gene encodes CDR1 LNHDA and CDR2 SQIVND (reference sequence). Deletions cut 6 bases from V and 3 bases from J, with 9 bases between. This chain's CDR3 is CASRRAGGANVLTF. The CDR3 DNA reads as TGTGCCAGTAGAAGGGCGGGTGGGGCCAACGTCCTGACTTTC.

The rearrangement links TRBV27 to TRBJ2-3; 10 positions agree with TRBD2. Germline lookup yields CDR1 MNHEY and CDR2 SMNVEV (reference sequence). V gave up 0 bases and J gave up 7 bases; unmatched junction bases: 10. The CDR3 loop spans 17 amino acids. CDR3 sequence (DNA): TGTGCCAGCAGTTTATCCTTCCCTAGCGGGGGAGAACATACGCAGTATTTT. Protein sequence: CASSLSFPSGGEHTQYF.

This chain uses TRBV5-8 with TRBJ1-5, with D possibly matching TRBD1 (6 bases). Germline V lookup: CDR1 SGHTS, CDR2 YDEGEE. This CDR3 is 14 amino acids long. V lost 3 bases and J 6 bases, leaving 13 bases between the germline ends. The CDR3 region is CASSSRGRGQPQHF. The CDR3 DNA is TGTGCCAGCAGCTCCAGGGGACGGGGTCAGCCCCAGCATTTT.

J is TRBJ1-3 and V is TRBV28; D gene unclear. The CDR3 contains 14 residues. V lost 6 bases and J 8 bases, leaving 17 bases between the germline ends. From germline, CDR1 is MDHEN and CDR2 SYDVKM. CDR3 nucleotides: TGTGCCAGCAGAGCCGTCCAAGTTGTAGACACCATATATTTT. Residues: CASRAVQVVDTIYF.

The V gene is TRBV5-4, the J gene TRBJ1-1; no clear D. The CDR3 totals 13 residues. Trimming left V 0 bases short and J 4 bases short, with 7 bases between. Germline loops: CDR1 SGHNT, CDR2 YYREEE (reference sequence). The CDR3 DNA is TGTGCCAGCAGCTTGGTTTCGGGCACTGAAGCTTTCTTT. This translates into CASSLVSGTEAFF.

The chain couples TRBV29-1 to TRBJ1-4; 10 bases line up with TRBD1. This CDR3 is 14 amino acids long. The V segment lost 5 bases and the J segment 8 bases; nucleotides outside the gene matches: 8. Germline CDR1 reads SQVTM; CDR2 reads ANQGSEA. This CDR3 reads CSVTRQGAQEKLFF. The CDR3 nucleotides are TGCAGCGTTACAAGACAGGGGGCTCAAGAAAAACTGTTTTTT. The whole variable domain, remainder taken from reference TRBV29-1 and TRBJ1-4, is SAVISQKPSRDICQRGTSLTIQCQVDSQVTMMFWYRQQPGQSLTLIATANQGSEATYESGFVIDKFPISRPNLTFSTLTVSNMSPEDSSIYLCSVTRQGAQEKLFFGSGTQLSVL.

The chain joins TRBV28 to TRBJ2-2; TRBD1 might be the D (6 bases). V was pared by 1 base and J by 7 bases, with 10 bases between. The CDR3 totals 14 residues. Germline V gene lookup returns CDR1 MDHEN and CDR2 SYDVKM. Written as DNA, the CDR3 is TGTGCCAGCAGTTTATCAGGGGCGGACGGGGAGCTGTTTTTT. This sequence encodes CASSLSGADGELFF.

The chain recombines TRBV29-1 with TRBJ2-2; 7 bases line up with TRBD2. CDR3 size: 13 residues. Trimming at V came to 8 bases and at J to 5 bases, leaving 8 bases not matched to a gene. The germline CDR1 and CDR2 sequences are SQVTM and ANQGSEA. The CDR3 spells CSTLADNTGELFF. In nucleotides, the CDR3 is TGCAGCACCCTAGCGGATAATACCGGGGAGCTGTTTTTT.

The chain joins TRBV9 to TRBJ1-3; 8 bases fit TRBD1. The CDR3 totals 16 residues. V was pared by 4 bases and J by 4 bases, with 10 bases of the junction left unmatched. The germline gives CDR1 SGDLS, CDR2 YYNGEE. The CDR3 protein is CASSPRVRDRGNTIYF. In DNA, the CDR3 is TGTGCCAGCAGCCCCCGGGTCCGGGACAGGGGAAACACCATATATTTT.

The V call is TRBV19, the J call TRBJ1-2, with D unclear. CDR3 size: 15 residues. V shed 7 bases and J shed 4 bases, with 19 bases lying between them. Germline V CDR1 and CDR2: LNHDA, SQIVND (reference sequence). In DNA, the CDR3 is TGTGCCAGTAAAATTCAGGTCGGGGATGGCTATGGCTACACCTTC. As protein: CASKIQVGDGYGYTF. Drawing the rest from reference TRBV19 and TRBJ1-2, the complete variable domain is DGGITQSPKYLFRKEGQNVTLSCEQNLNHDAMYWYRQDPGQGLRLIYYSQIVNDFQKGDIAEGYSVSREKKESFPLTVTSAQKNPTAFYLCASKIQVGDGYGYTFGSGTRLTVV.

This clone is a singleton in its sample. The CDR3 DNA is TGTGCCAGCTCACCGGACTATAGCAATCAGCCCCAGCATTTT. Amino acids: CASSPDYSNQPQHF. The chain couples TRBV18 to TRBJ1-5; D is uncertain. Trimming stripped 3 bases from V and 0 bases from J, with 6 bases between. This CDR3 region has 14 residues. Germline V CDR1 and CDR2: KGHSH, LQKENI. The variable domain in full, with the rest retrieved from reference TRBV18 and TRBJ1-5, is NAGVMQNPRHLVRRRGQEARLRCSPMKGHSHVYWYRQLPEEGLKFMVYLQKENIIDESGMPKERFSAEFPKEGPSILRIQQVVRGDSAAYFCASSPDYSNQPQHFGDGTRLSIL.

The chain recombines TRBV18 with TRBJ2-7; TRBD2 is a possible D gene (6 bases). V was pared by 6 bases and J by 2 bases, with 11 bases between. This CDR3 region has 13 residues. Germline V gene lookup returns CDR1 KGHSH and CDR2 LQKENI. The CDR3 loop is CASSLLATYEQYF. The CDR3 nucleotides read TGTGCCAGCTCCCTCCTAGCGACCTACGAGCAGTACTTC.

V and J are TRBV30 and TRBJ1-6, with a possible D match to TRBD1 (6 bases). The CDR3 has 13 amino acids. Trimming stripped 2 bases from V and 7 bases from J, with 9 bases between. Germline CDR1 reads GTSNPN; CDR2 reads SVGIG (reference sequence). The CDR3 region has the DNA TGTGCCTGGAGTCTGCAGGGGAATTCACCCCTCCACTTT. Its translation: CAWSLQGNSPLHF.

The chain couples TRBV5-1 to TRBJ1-1; D is undetermined. The V gene's germline CDR1 is SGHRS and CDR2 YFSETQ. This CDR3 is built from 14 residues. V lost 0 bases and J 2 bases, leaving 8 bases between the germline ends. The CDR3 protein is CASSLGDFNTEAFF. The CDR3 nucleotides read TGCGCCAGCAGCTTGGGAGATTTTAACACTGAAGCTTTCTTT.

The rearrangement links TRBV7-2 to TRBJ1-6, with 7 bases that match TRBD1. The CDR3 length is 13 residues. V was clipped by 6 bases and J by 4 bases; unmatched bases: 0. Germline V gene lookup returns CDR1 SGHTA and CDR2 FQGNSA. The CDR3 spells CASRGQYNSPLHF. Written as DNA, the CDR3 is TGTGCCAGCAGGGGACAGTATAATTCACCCCTCCACTTT.

The CDR3 nucleotides read TGTGCCAGCAGTACAGGAGAGACCCAGTACTTC. It encodes CASSTGETQYF. The chain links TRBV7-3 to TRBJ2-5; D is possibly TRBD1 (5 bases). This CDR3 contains 11 residues. V was trimmed by 6 bases and J by 4 bases, leaving 6 bases between them. Germline V CDR1 and CDR2: SGHTA, FQGTGA.

This clone was detected only once. The V and J genes are TRBV15 and TRBJ1-1; no definite D call. CDR3 size: 13 residues. Trimming cost V 3 bases and J 0 bases, with 5 bases left between them. Germline V gene sequence: CDR1 LNHNV, CDR2 YYDKDF (reference sequence). The CDR3 DNA is TGTGCCACCAGCAGGGAGGTGAACACTGAAGCTTTCTTT. This gives the protein CATSREVNTEAFF.

The rearrangement uses TRBV28 and TRBJ1-2, with 7 positions matching TRBD1. The CDR3 is 14 amino acids. Germline V gene lookup returns CDR1 MDHEN and CDR2 SYDVKM. V lost 6 bases and J lost 4; bases outside the gene matches: 8. The CDR3 loop reads CASSLDRQIYGYTF. Written as DNA, the CDR3 is TGTGCCAGCAGCCTGGACAGGCAGATCTATGGCTACACCTTC.

This sequence joins TRBV6-5 and TRBJ1-2; 9 bases line up with TRBD1. Germline V gene sequence: CDR1 MNHEY, CDR2 SVGAGI. The CDR3 runs 15 residues. V shed 2 bases and J 4 bases; nucleotides not matched to a gene: 5. CDR3 nucleotides: TGTGCCAGCAGTTACGACAGGGGGTTCACCTATGGCTACACCTTC. This translates into CASSYDRGFTYGYTF.

This chain joins TRBV5-1 and TRBJ1-4; 9 nucleotides line up with TRBD1. CDR1 is SGHRS and CDR2 is YFSETQ in the germline V gene. With 2 bases clipped from V and 8 bases from J, the junction kept 4 bases outside the gene matches. CDR3 size: 14 residues. The chain's CDR3 is CASSLRTGAEKLFF. The CDR3 nucleotides are TGCGCCAGCAGCTTACGGACAGGGGCCGAAAAACTGTTTTTT.

The CDR3 is CASSPGTIRSGGYTF. The CDR3 nucleotides read TGTGCCAGTAGCCCCGGGACAATTCGTTCAGGGGGCTACACCTTC. V usage is TRBV19 and J usage is TRBJ1-2; D may be TRBD1 (6 bases). V was cut by 6 bases and J by 8 bases, with 22 bases left in between. Germline CDR1 is LNHDA and CDR2 is SQIVND (reference sequence). This CDR3 contains 15 residues.